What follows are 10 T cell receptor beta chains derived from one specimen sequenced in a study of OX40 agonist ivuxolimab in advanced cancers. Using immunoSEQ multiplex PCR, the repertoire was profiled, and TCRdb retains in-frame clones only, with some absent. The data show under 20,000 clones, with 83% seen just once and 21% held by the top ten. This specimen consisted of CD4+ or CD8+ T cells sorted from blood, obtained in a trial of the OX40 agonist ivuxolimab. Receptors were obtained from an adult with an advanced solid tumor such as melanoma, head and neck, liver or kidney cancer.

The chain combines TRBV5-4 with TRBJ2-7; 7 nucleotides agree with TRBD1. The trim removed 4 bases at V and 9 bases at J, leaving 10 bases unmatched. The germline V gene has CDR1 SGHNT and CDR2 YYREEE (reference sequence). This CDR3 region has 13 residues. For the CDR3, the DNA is TGTGCCAGCAGCCCCGGGACAGCCTTGGGGCAGTACTTC. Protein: CASSPGTALGQYF.

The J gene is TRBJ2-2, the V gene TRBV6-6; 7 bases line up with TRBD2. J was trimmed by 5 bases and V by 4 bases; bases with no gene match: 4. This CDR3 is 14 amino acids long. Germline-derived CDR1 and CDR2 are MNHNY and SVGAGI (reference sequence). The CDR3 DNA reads TGTGCCAGCAGTTCTAGCGGACCGACCGGGGAGCTGTTTTTT. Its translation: CASSSSGPTGELFF.

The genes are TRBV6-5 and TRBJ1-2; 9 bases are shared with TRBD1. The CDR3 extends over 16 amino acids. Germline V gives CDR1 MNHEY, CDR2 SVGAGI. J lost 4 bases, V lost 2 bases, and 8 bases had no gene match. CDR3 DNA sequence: TGTGCCAGCAGTTACACCGGGGACAGGGATCCCTATGGCTACACCTTC. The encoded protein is CASSYTGDRDPYGYTF.

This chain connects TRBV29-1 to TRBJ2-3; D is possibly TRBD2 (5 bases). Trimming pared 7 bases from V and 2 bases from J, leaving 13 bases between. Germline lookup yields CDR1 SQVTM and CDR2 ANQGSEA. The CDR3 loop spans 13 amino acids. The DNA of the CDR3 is TGCAGCGCTGTAGCGTCTTTCACAGATACGCAGTATTTT. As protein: CSAVASFTDTQYF.

As DNA, the CDR3 is TGCAGCGTTGTAGAAACAGGGGGCGAATATGGCTACACCTTC. It specifies CSVVETGGEYGYTF. The chain uses TRBV29-1 and TRBJ1-2; 9 bases are a match to TRBD1. V was clipped by 4 bases and J by 5 bases; unmatched bases: 8. The CDR3 is 14 residues long. Germline CDR1 is SQVTM and CDR2 is ANQGSEA.

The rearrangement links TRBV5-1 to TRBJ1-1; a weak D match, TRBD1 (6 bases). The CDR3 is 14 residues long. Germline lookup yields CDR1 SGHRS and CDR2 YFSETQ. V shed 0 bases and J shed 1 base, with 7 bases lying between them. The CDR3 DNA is TGCGCCAGCAGCTTGGAGGGGGGGAACACTGAAGCTTTCTTT. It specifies CASSLEGGNTEAFF.

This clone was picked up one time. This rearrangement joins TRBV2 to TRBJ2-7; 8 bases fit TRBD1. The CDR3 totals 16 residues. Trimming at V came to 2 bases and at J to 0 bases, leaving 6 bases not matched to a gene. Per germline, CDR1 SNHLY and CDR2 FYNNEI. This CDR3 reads CASSEIRTGPSYEQYF. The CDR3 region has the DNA TGTGCCAGCAGTGAAATAAGGACAGGGCCCTCCTACGAGCAGTACTTC.

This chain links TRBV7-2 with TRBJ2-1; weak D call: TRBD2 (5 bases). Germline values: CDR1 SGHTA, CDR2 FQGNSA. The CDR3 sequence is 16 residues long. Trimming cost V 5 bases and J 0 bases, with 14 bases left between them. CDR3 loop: CASSQEGGSSYNEQFF. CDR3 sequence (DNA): TGTGCCAGCAGCCAAGAGGGCGGAAGCTCCTACAATGAGCAGTTCTTC.

CDR3 sequence: CASSLLSVGGGNGYEQYF. In DNA, the CDR3 is TGTGCCAGCAGTTTATTATCGGTCGGGGGCGGGAATGGTTACGAGCAGTACTTC. V gene TRBV28 combines with J gene TRBJ2-7; tentatively, D is TRBD1 or TRBD2 (6 bases each). The CDR3 contains 18 residues. Germline V CDR1 and CDR2: MDHEN, SYDVKM. Trimming removed 1 base at V and 4 bases at J, with 23 bases between.

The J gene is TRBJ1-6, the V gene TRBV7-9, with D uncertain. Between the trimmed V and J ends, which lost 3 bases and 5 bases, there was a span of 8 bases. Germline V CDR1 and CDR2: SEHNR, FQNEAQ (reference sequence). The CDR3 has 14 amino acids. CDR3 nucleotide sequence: TGTGCCAGCAGCTTTGGACCGGATAATTCACCCCTCCACTTT. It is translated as CASSFGPDNSPLHF.